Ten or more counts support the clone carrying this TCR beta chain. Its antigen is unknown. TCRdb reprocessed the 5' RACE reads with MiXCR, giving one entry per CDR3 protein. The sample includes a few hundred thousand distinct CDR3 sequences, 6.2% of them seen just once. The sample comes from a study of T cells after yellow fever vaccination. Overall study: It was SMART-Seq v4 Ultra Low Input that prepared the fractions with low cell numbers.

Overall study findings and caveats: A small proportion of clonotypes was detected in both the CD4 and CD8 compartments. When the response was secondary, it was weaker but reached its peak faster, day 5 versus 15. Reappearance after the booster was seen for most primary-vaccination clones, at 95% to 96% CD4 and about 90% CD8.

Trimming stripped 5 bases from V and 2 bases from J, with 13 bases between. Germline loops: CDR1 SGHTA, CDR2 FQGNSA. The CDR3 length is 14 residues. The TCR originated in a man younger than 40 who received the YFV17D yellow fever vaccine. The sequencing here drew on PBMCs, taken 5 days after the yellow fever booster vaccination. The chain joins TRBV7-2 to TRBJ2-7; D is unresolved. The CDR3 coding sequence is TGTGCCAGCAGCCCGCAGGATTTTCCCTACGAGCAGTACTTC. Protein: CASSPQDFPYEQYF.